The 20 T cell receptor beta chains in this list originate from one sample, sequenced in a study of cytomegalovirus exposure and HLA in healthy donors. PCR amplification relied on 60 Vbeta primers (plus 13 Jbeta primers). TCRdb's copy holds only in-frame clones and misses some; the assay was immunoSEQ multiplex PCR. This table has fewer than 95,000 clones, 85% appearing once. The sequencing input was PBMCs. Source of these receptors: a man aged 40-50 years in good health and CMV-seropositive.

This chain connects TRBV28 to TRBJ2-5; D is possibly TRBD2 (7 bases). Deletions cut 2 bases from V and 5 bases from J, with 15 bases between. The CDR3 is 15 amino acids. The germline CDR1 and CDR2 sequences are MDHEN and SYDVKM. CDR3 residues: CASSLRTAGRETQYF. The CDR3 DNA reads TGTGCCAGCAGTTTACGGACAGCGGGGCGGGAGACCCAGTACTTC.

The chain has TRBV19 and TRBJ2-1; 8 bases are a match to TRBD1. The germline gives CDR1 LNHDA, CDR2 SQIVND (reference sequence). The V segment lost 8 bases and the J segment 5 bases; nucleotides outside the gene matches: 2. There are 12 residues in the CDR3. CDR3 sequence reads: CASEGQDNEQFF. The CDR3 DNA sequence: TGTGCCAGTGAGGGACAGGACAATGAGCAGTTCTTC.

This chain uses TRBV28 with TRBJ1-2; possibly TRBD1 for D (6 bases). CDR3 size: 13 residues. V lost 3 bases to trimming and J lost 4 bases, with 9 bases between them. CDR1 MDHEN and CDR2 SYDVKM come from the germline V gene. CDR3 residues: CASSLPGAYGYTF. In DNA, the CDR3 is TGTGCCAGCAGTTTGCCAGGGGCCTATGGCTACACCTTC.

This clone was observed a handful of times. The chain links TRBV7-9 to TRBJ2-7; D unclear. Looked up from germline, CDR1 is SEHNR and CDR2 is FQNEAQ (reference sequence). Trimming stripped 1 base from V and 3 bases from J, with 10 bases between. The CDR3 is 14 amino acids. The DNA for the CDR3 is TGTGCCAGCAGCTTAGACGGGTTGAGCTACGAGCAGTACTTC. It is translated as CASSLDGLSYEQYF.

CDR3: CASGPSGSAGKGNEQFF. The CDR3 DNA reads TGTGCTAGTGGTCCCTCGGGTAGTGCAGGGAAAGGCAATGAGCAGTTCTTC. The chain uses TRBV12-5 and TRBJ2-1; TRBD1 might be the D (5 bases). CDR3 length: 17 amino acids. CDR1 and CDR2 from the germline V gene are LGHNT and FRNRAP. V lost 5 bases to trimming and J lost 6 bases, with 23 bases between them. The full variable domain, in which reference TRBV12-5 and TRBJ2-1 provide the parts outside the CDR3, is DARVTQTPRHKVTEMGQEVTMRCQPILGHNTVFWYRQTMMQGLELLAYFRNRAPLDDSGMPKDRFSAEMPDATLATLKIQPSEPRDSAVYFCASGPSGSAGKGNEQFFGPGTRLTVL.

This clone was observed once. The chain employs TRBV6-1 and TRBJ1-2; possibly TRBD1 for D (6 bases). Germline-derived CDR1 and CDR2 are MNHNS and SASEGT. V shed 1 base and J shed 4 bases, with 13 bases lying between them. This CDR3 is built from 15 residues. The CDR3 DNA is TGTGCCAGCAGTGAAGGGGGGGGCCGAGGCTATGGCTACACCTTC. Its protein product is CASSEGGGRGYGYTF.

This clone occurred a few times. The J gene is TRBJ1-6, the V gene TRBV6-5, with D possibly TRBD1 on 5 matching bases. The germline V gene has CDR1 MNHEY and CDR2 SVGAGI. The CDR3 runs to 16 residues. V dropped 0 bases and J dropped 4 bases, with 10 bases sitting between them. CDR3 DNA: TGTGCCAGCAGTTACTCTGGGGGGGGATATAATTCACCCCTCCACTTT. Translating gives CASSYSGGGYNSPLHF.

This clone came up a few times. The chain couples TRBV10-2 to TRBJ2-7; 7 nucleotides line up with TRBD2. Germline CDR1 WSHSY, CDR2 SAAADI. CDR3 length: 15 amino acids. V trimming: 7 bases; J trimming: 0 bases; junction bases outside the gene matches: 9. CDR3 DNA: TGCGCCAGCAACCCTAGGGGCGGGAGCTCCTACGAGCAGTACTTC. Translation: CASNPRGGSSYEQYF.

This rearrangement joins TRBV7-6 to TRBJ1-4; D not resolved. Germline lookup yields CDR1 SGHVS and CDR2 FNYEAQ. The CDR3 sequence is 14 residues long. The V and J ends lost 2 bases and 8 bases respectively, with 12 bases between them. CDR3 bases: TGTGCCAGCAGCTTAACCGGGGTCACGGAAAAACTGTTTTTT. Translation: CASSLTGVTEKLFF.

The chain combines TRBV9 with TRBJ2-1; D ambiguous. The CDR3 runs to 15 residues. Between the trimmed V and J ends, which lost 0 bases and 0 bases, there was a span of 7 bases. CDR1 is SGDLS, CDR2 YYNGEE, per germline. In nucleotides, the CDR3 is TGTGCCAGCAGCGTAGGTAGGAGCTCCTACAATGAGCAGTTCTTC. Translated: CASSVGRSSYNEQFF.

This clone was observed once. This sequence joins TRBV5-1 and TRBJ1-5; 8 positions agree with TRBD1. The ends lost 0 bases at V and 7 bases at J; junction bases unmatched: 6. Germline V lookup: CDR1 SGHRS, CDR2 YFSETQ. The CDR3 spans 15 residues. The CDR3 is CASSLGTGRGQPQHF. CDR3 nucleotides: TGCGCCAGCAGCTTGGGGACAGGGAGGGGCCAGCCCCAGCATTTT.

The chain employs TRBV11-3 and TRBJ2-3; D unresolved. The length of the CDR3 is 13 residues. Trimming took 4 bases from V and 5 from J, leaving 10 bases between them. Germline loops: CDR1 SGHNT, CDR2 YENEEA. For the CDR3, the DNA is TGTGCCAGCAGCTCCTTTACACAAGATACGCAGTATTTT. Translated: CASSSFTQDTQYF.

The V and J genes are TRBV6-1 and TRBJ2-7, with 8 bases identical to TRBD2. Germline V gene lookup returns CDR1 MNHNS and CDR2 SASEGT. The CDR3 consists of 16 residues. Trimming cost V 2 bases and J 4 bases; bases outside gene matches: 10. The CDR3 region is CASSEIWAGGRYEQYF. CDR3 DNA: TGTGCCAGCAGTGAAATTTGGGCGGGAGGCCGGTACGAGCAGTACTTC.

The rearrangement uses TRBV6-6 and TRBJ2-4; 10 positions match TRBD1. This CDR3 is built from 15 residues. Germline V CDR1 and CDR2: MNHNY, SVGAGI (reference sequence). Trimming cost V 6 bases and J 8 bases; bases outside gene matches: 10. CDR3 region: CASSLRDRGADIQYF. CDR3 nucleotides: TGTGCCAGCAGCCTCCGGGACAGGGGTGCAGACATTCAGTACTTC.

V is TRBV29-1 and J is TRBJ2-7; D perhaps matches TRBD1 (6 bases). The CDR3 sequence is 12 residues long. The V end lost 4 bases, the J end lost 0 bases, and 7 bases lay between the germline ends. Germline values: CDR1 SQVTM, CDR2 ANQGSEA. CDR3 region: CSVVDSSYEQYF. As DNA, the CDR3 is TGCAGCGTTGTGGACAGCTCCTACGAGCAGTACTTC.

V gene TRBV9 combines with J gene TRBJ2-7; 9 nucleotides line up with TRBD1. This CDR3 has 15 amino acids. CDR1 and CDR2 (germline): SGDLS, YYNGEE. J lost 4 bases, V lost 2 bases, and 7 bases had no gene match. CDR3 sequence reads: CASSVGTGTEYEQYF. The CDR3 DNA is TGTGCCAGCAGCGTCGGGACAGGGACTGAGTACGAGCAGTACTTC.

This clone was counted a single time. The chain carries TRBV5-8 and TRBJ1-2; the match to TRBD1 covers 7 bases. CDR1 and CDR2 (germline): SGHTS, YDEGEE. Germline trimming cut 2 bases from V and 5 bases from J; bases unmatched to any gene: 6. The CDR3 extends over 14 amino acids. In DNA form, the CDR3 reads TGTGCCAGCAGCTTAGGGACAGCTATGTATGGCTACACCTTC. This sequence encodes CASSLGTAMYGYTF.

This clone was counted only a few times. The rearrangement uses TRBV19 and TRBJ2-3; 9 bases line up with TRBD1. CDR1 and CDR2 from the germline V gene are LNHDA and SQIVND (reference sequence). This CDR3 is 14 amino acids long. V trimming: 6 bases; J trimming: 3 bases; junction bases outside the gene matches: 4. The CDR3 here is CASRAGQGTDTQYF. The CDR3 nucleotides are TGTGCCAGTAGGGCGGGACAGGGTACAGATACGCAGTATTTT.

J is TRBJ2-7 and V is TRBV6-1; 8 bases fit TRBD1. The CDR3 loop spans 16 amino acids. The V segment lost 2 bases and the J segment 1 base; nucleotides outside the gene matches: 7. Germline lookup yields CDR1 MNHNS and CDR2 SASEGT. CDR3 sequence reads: CASSERPRGLSYEQYF. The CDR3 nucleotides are TGTGCCAGCAGTGAAAGGCCCAGGGGGCTGTCCTACGAGCAGTACTTC.

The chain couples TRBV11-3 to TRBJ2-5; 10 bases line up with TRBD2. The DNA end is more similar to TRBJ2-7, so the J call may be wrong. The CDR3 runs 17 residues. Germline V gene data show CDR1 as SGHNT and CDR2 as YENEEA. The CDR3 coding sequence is TGTGCCAGCAGCTTAGTCGAAACTAGCGGGGTCTCCTACGAGCAGTACTTC. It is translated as CASSLVETSGVSYEQYF.